This entry lists 11 T cell receptor beta chains sequenced from one sample in a study of shared clonotypes between healthy human individuals. Repertoires were generated with immunoSEQ multiplex PCR, while TCRdb's copy carries only in-frame clones and drops some. The table shows more than 400,000 clones, with about 85% occurring only once. The material sequenced was PBMCs. The receptors derive from a woman aged 40 to 55 in good health. Some clones in this sample may be carry-over from other donors' samples.

The table lists this clone with a few counts. The rearrangement links TRBV27 to TRBJ2-3, with TRBD2 identical over 10 bases. V trimming: 8 bases; J trimming: 3 bases; junction bases outside the gene matches: 8. Germline-derived CDR1 and CDR2 are MNHEY and SMNVEV (reference sequence). The CDR3 is 15 amino acids. Written as DNA, the CDR3 is TGTGCCAGCGCCAGTAGCGGGAGGCGGACAGATACGCAGTATTTT. This gives the protein CASASSGRRTDTQYF.

This clone turned up a few times. The rearrangement joins TRBV6-6 to TRBJ2-3; 11 bases align to TRBD2. With 9 bases clipped from V and 2 bases from J, the junction kept 10 bases outside the gene matches. The CDR3 runs 16 residues. Germline CDR1 reads MNHNY; CDR2 reads SVGAGI (reference sequence). In DNA, the CDR3 is TGTGCCAGACCGACTAGCGGGAAAACCGACACAGATACGCAGTATTTT. Translation: CARPTSGKTDTDTQYF.

This rearrangement joins TRBV10-3 to TRBJ2-2; TRBD2 is a possible D gene (6 bases). The CDR3 loop spans 13 amino acids. The germline gives CDR1 ENHRY, CDR2 SYGVKD. Trimming left V 6 bases short and J 3 bases short, with 8 bases between. This CDR3 is CAIRDYHTGELFF. As DNA, the CDR3 is TGTGCCATCAGGGACTATCACACCGGGGAGCTGTTTTTT.

The chain couples TRBV5-1 to TRBJ1-3; D is unresolved. CDR3 length: 16 residues. Germline V gene lookup returns CDR1 SGHRS and CDR2 YFSETQ. V lost 0 bases and J lost 0, with 10 bases in between. CDR3 nucleotides: TGCGCCAGCAGCTTGGGAGCCGGACCCTCTGGAAACACCATATATTTT. This encodes CASSLGAGPSGNTIYF.

This clone was detected ten times or more. The rearrangement joins TRBV9 to TRBJ2-5; 7 nucleotides match TRBD2. CDR1 is SGDLS and CDR2 is YYNGEE in the germline V gene. The CDR3 extends over 15 amino acids. Trimming cost V 7 bases and J 3 bases; bases outside gene matches: 12. The chain's CDR3 is CASASSTGGKETQYF. CDR3 DNA: TGTGCCAGCGCCTCTAGCACGGGGGGAAAAGAGACCCAGTACTTC.

Remarks on this clone: The likely explanation is a read error, given a far larger clone one base away. This sample includes further DNA sequences coding for the same CDR3. The V call is TRBV2, the J call TRBJ2-7, with 7 bases that match TRBD2. Germline V gene lookup returns CDR1 SNHLY and CDR2 FYNNEI. The CDR3 contains 15 residues. The V gene end was trimmed by 10 bases and the J gene end by 1 base; junction bases not matched to a gene: 13. The CDR3 sequence is CATPGASGRSYEQYF. CDR3 nucleotides: TGTGCCACACCCGGGGCTAGCGGTAGGTCCTACGAGCAGTACTTC.

This clone occurred once. The chain carries TRBV5-6 and TRBJ2-7, with D unclear. The CDR3 runs to 13 residues. The germline V gene encodes CDR1 SGHDT and CDR2 YYEEEE. V was cut by 1 base and J by 0 bases, with 5 bases left in between. The CDR3: CASSLWGSYEQYF. For the CDR3, the DNA is TGTGCCAGCAGCTTGTGGGGCTCCTACGAGCAGTACTTC.

V usage is TRBV28 and J usage is TRBJ1-4; D gene ambiguous. The CDR3 runs to 16 residues. CDR1 and CDR2 from the germline V gene are MDHEN and SYDVKM. Trimming stripped 6 bases from V and 5 bases from J, with 19 bases between. CDR3 sequence: CASSLRAPLRNEKLFF. As DNA, the CDR3 is TGTGCCAGCAGCCTCCGGGCTCCGTTGAGAAATGAAAAACTGTTTTTT.

The rearrangement links TRBV30 to TRBJ1-5; a weak D match, TRBD1 (6 bases). Per the germline V gene, CDR1 is GTSNPN and CDR2 is SVGIG (reference sequence). V was pared by 3 bases and J by 6 bases, with 15 bases between. The CDR3 extends over 14 amino acids. CDR3 amino acids: CAWSEGLGGQPQHF. The CDR3 nucleotides read TGTGCCTGGAGCGAGGGCCTAGGGGGTCAGCCCCAGCATTTT.

This rearrangement joins TRBV6-5 to TRBJ1-2; D gene unclear. V lost 5 bases and J 4 bases, leaving 11 bases between the germline ends. From germline, CDR1 is MNHEY and CDR2 SVGAGI. This CDR3 has 13 amino acids. The DNA of the CDR3 is TGTGCCAGCAGTCGAGACGGGGTCTATGGCTACACCTTC. Protein sequence: CASSRDGVYGYTF.

V gene TRBV28 combines with J gene TRBJ2-2, with 10 bases identical to TRBD2. This CDR3 region has 16 residues. The germline V gene encodes CDR1 MDHEN and CDR2 SYDVKM. V shed 6 bases and J 4 bases; nucleotides not matched to a gene: 8. The CDR3: CASRSSGRIVTGELFF. Here the CDR3 DNA reads TGTGCCAGCAGGAGTAGCGGGAGGATCGTCACCGGGGAGCTGTTTTTT.